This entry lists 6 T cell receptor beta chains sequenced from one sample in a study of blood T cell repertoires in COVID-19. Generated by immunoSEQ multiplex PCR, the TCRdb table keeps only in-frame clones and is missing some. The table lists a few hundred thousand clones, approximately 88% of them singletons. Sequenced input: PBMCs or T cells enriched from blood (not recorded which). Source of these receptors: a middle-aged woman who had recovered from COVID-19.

Here the CDR3 reads CASSIRDSLYEQYF. The CDR3 coding sequence is TGTGCCAGTAGTATTAGGGACAGCCTGTACGAGCAGTACTTC. The chain joins TRBV19 to TRBJ2-7; 7 bases fit TRBD1. The CDR3 has 14 residues. Trimming took 3 bases from V and 4 from J; bases not matched to a gene: 6. The germline V gene has CDR1 LNHDA and CDR2 SQIVND (reference sequence).

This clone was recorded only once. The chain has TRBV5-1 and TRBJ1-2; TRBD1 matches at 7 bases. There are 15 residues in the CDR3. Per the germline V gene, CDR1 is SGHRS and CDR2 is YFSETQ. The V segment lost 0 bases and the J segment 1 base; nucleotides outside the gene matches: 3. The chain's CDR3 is CASSLGDRYNYGYTF. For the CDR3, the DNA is TGCGCCAGCAGCTTGGGGGACAGATATAACTATGGCTACACCTTC.

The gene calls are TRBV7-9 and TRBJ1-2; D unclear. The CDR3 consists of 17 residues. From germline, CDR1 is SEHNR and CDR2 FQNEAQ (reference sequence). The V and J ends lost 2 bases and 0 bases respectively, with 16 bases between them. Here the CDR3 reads CASSLIRGVGTNYGYTF. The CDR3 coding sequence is TGTGCCAGCAGCTTAATAAGAGGTGTTGGAACTAACTATGGCTACACCTTC. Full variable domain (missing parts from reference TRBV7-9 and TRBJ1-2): DTGVSQNPRHKITKRGQNVTFRCDPISEHNRLYWYRQTLGQGPEFLTYFQNEAQLEKSRLLSDRFSAERPKGSFSTLEIQRTEQGDSAMYLCASSLIRGVGTNYGYTFGSGTRLTVV.

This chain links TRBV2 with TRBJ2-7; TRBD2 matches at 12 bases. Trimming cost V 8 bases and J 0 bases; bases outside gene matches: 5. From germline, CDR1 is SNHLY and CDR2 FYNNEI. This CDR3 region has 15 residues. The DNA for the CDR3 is TGTGCCAGCTTCCTAGCGGGAGGGATCTCCTACGAGCAGTACTTC. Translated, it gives CASFLAGGISYEQYF.

For the CDR3, the DNA is TGTGCCAGCAGCTTGGTCCCTGGTAGGCAGGGGTGGCAAGAGACCCAGTACTTC. This sequence encodes CASSLVPGRQGWQETQYF. V usage is TRBV5-4 and J usage is TRBJ2-5; tentative D call: TRBD1 (6 bases). This CDR3 is 18 amino acids long. V lost 0 bases, J lost 2 bases, and 20 bases lay in between. From germline, CDR1 is SGHNT and CDR2 YYREEE (reference sequence).

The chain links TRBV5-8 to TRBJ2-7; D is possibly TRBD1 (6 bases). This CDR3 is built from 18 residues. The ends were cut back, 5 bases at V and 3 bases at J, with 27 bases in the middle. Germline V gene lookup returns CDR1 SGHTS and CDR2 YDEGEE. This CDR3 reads CASRNLGAGYPKLYEQYF. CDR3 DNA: TGTGCCAGCAGGAATTTGGGGGCTGGGTACCCAAAGCTCTACGAGCAGTACTTC.